This TCR beta chain was captured in a study of T cell responses to AZD1222 COVID-19 vaccine. The CDR3 loop spans 17 amino acids. The germline V gene has CDR1 SGDLS and CDR2 YYNGEE. V was clipped by 3 bases and J by 9 bases, with 25 bases between them. Assay: immunoSEQ multiplex PCR; the TCRdb copy retains only in-frame clones and omits some. In the table there are some 120,000 clones, 80% to 90% of which are singletons. A note on this clone: The antigen remains unidentified.

Study results and limitations: Regions 160-218 and 743-854 dominated among vaccine-associated CD4 TCRs spanning spike. Seropositivity was recorded at baseline in only six AZD1222 recipients. When two AZD1222 doses had been given, Spike-specific TCR breadth and depth rose.

The material sequenced was peripheral blood, taken on day 0 of AZD1222 vaccination. The rearrangement joins TRBV9 to TRBJ1-3, with a possible D match to TRBD1 (6 bases). The origin of this receptor is an adult in good health. DNA for the CDR3: TGTGCCAGCAGCGCGAGACCGGGACAAGCCCCACAAAGCACCATATATTTT. Translated: CASSARPGQAPQSTIYF.